These T cell receptor beta chains were read from a single sample in a study of PD-1 blockade in classical Hodgkin lymphoma. Clones were sequenced by immunoSEQ multiplex PCR, and TCRdb holds only the in-frame ones, with some missing. The sample has some 70,000 clones; approximately 93% are singletons. The sample consisted of peripheral blood mononuclear cells (PBMCs). The receptors come from a human donor with classical Hodgkin lymphoma. CDR3s include the opening cysteine and the closing phenylalanine or tryptophan. D genes are given only for firm matches. Clone size is shown for a subset of rows, as once, few, many or a class of expanded clone.

abundance,j_gene,d_gene,v_gene,CDR3nt,CDR3aa
.,TRBJ2-1,.,TRBV15,TGTGCCACCAGCAGAGATTGGGCTGAGCAGTTCTTC,CATSRDWAEQFF
.,TRBJ1-2,TRBD1,TRBV4-1,TGCGCCAGCAGCCACCCGGACAGGGCGAGGGGCTACACCTTC,CASSHPDRARGYTF
.,TRBJ2-7,.,TRBV7-2,TGTGCCAGCAGCTTCCGACAGACCGAAGACCACCCCTACGAGCAGTACTTC,CASSFRQTEDHPYEQYF
.,TRBJ1-5,.,TRBV18,TGTGCCAGCTCACCGCCGTCAGCAGGGGACCGCGGCAATCAGCCCCAGCATTTT,CASSPPSAGDRGNQPQHF
once,TRBJ1-1,.,TRBV4-1,TGCGCCAGCCTTCAGGGCGAGGGGTACACTGAAGCTTTCTTT,CASLQGEGYTEAFF
.,TRBJ2-3,TRBD2,TRBV4-2,TGTGCCAGCAGCCAAGAGATAGGCGGGGGGTCCACAGATACGCAGTATTTT,CASSQEIGGGSTDTQYF
.,TRBJ1-2,.,TRBV7-2,TGTGCCAGCAGCACGTTACCTCGGTATGGGTCCCCGACATATGGCTACACCTTC,CASSTLPRYGSPTYGYTF
.,TRBJ2-5,.,TRBV7-7,TGTGCCAGCAGCTTAGGCGCTGGTTCGCAAGAGACCCAGTACTTC,CASSLGAGSQETQYF
.,TRBJ1-4,TRBD1,TRBV6-1,TGTGCCAGCAGTCGGACAGGGCTGGATGAAAAACTGTTTTTT,CASSRTGLDEKLFF
.,TRBJ2-7,TRBD1,TRBV2,TGTGCCAGTCAAAGAGGGACAGGGGGCGGTGGGGAGCAGTACTTC,CASQRGTGGGGEQYF
once,TRBJ1-2,TRBD1,TRBV6-5,TGTGCCAGCAGCCCAGGGGGGGGAAGGGCCTACACCTTC,CASSPGGGRAYTF